This is a list of T cell receptor beta chains from one sample in a study of T cell repertoires in cytomegalovirus infection. TCRdb reprocessed the reads with MiXCR, giving one entry per CDR3 protein. The sample lists a few hundred thousand distinct CDR3 sequences, about a sixth seen once, with approximately 44% in the top ten. Input material: CD8+ T cells from PBMCs. Receptor source: a human donor in good health (CMV status not recorded). Some clones in this sample may be carry-over from other donors' samples. CDR3s include the opening cysteine and the closing phenylalanine or tryptophan. The D gene is left open where the match is weak. For some rows the clone size is stated as once, few or many, or as a class when expanded; others skip it.

length	size	V	D	J	DNA	CDR3
16	once	TRBV27	TRBD1	TRBJ1-5	TGTGCCAGCAGTTTATCCACAGGGGGCCGCAATCAGCCCCAGCATTTT	CASSLSTGGRNQPQHF
12	-	TRBV7-9	-	TRBJ2-5	TGTGCCAGCAGCTTAGTTGACGAGACCCAGTACTTC	CASSLVDETQYF
11	few	TRBV6-5	-	TRBJ2-1	TGTGCCAGCAGCTCCCTAAATGAGCAGTTCTTC	CASSSLNEQFF
17	-	TRBV19	TRBD1	TRBJ2-1	TGTGCCAGTAGTATAGATATACAGGGGGGAATATACAATGAGCAGTTCTTC	CASSIDIQGGIYNEQFF
15	many	TRBV7-9	-	TRBJ1-1	TGTGCCAGCAGCCAGGGACCAGGGAGAGCGACTGAAGCTTTCTTT	CASSQGPGRATEAFF
11	-	TRBV7-9	-	TRBJ1-1	TGTGCCAGCAGCGGACCAACTGAAGCTTTCTTT	CASSGPTEAFF
13	few	TRBV5-6	-	TRBJ1-6	TGTGCCAGCAGCTTGCAAGGGCAGTCACCCCTCCACTTT	CASSLQGQSPLHF
14	-	TRBV29-1	-	TRBJ2-2	TGCAGCGGTACTTCTGATCAGGGTTCCGGGGAGCTGTTTTTT	CSGTSDQGSGELFF
11	-	TRBV2	-	TRBJ2-7	TGTGCCAGCAGGGAAAATTACGAGCAGTACTTC	CASRENYEQYF
14	many	TRBV7-8	-	TRBJ1-5	TGTGCCAGCGGGCCCCAGGGCGGCAATCAGCCCCAGCATTTT	CASGPQGGNQPQHF
15	few	TRBV28	-	TRBJ2-3	TGTGCCAGCAGTTTGTACGGGGAGGGCACAGATACGCAGTATTTT	CASSLYGEGTDTQYF
14	few	TRBV9	TRBD1	TRBJ1-2	TGTGCCAGCAGCCCAGGGACAGGAATCTATGGCTACACCTTC	CASSPGTGIYGYTF
11	few	TRBV6-6	-	TRBJ2-7	TGTGCCAGCAGTAAGTCCTACGAGCAGTACTTC	CASSKSYEQYF
17	-	TRBV9	-	TRBJ2-4	TGTGCCAGCAGCCACCCCCGTGGGAATGGGCCCCCAAACATTCAGTACTTC	CASSHPRGNGPPNIQYF
15	-	TRBV19	TRBD2	TRBJ2-1	TGTGCCTCACGCGCTCTAGCGGGGGGGCTAAGTGAGCAGTTCTTC	CASRALAGGLSEQFF
15	many	TRBV7-7	TRBD2	TRBJ2-3	TGTGCTAGCAGCTCCGGGACTAGCGGCACAGATACGCAGTATTTT	CASSSGTSGTDTQYF
13	few	TRBV19	-	TRBJ1-1	TGTGCCAGTAATAAGGGGCAGAACACTGAAGCTTTCTTT	CASNKGQNTEAFF
16	few	TRBV4-1	TRBD2	TRBJ2-1	TGCGCCAGCAGCCAAGGGGAGGGACGGGCATACAATGAGCAGTTCTTC	CASSQGEGRAYNEQFF
15	many	TRBV7-2	-	TRBJ2-2	TGTGCCAGTCACGTAGAGGTATCCGTCACCGGGGAGCTGTTTTTT	CASHVEVSVTGELFF
16	many	TRBV12-3/TRBV12-4	-	TRBJ2-6	TGTGCCAGCAGTTTATGGGGGGAAACTGGGGCCAACGTCCTGACTTTC	CASSLWGETGANVLTF
15	few	TRBV6-1	-	TRBJ2-7	TGTGCCAGCAGTCCAACCTGGACGGGGTACTACGAGCAGTACTTC	CASSPTWTGYYEQYF
15	few	TRBV20-1	TRBD2	TRBJ2-3	TGCAGTGCTAGAGAGCTAGCGGGGGGAACAGATACGCAGTATTTT	CSARELAGGTDTQYF
12	-	TRBV28	-	TRBJ1-1	TGTGCCAGCAGTTATCCGGCAGGGGACGCTTTCTTT	CASSYPAGDAFF
15	-	TRBV20-1	TRBD1	TRBJ2-7	TGCAGTGCAACGCCCCGGGACAGGTTCTCCTACGAGCAGTACTTC	CSATPRDRFSYEQYF
15	many	TRBV7-8	-	TRBJ1-4	TGTGCCAGCAGTACCGGGATTGCAACTAATGAAAAACTGTTTTTT	CASSTGIATNEKLFF
15	many	TRBV12-5	-	TRBJ2-5	TGTGCTAGTGGTTTGCTTGTGGGGGGCTCGGAGACCCAGTACTTC	CASGLLVGGSETQYF
15	few	TRBV7-6	-	TRBJ1-1	TGTGCCAGCAGCTCACAGAAGGGGGGGAACACTGAAGCTTTCTTT	CASSSQKGGNTEAFF
17	many	TRBV7-2	TRBD2	TRBJ2-7	TGTGCCAGCAGCGACCCGAGGTCGGGACTACCCCGAACAGAGCAGTACTTC	CASSDPRSGLPRTEQYF
14	few	TRBV2	-	TRBJ1-5	TGTGCCAGCAGTGAAGCGGGTAGCAATCAGCCCCAGCATTTT	CASSEAGSNQPQHF
14	few	TRBV5-1	-	TRBJ1-1	TGCGCCAGCAGTCTCGGTCTGGGGGGACCTGAAGCTTTCTTT	CASSLGLGGPEAFF
17	many	TRBV28	TRBD2	TRBJ2-5	TGTGCCAGCAGAGTTTGGGGTGCGGGGGTTGTTGGAGAGACCCAGTACTTC	CASRVWGAGVVGETQYF
19	few	TRBV12-3/TRBV12-4	TRBD2	TRBJ2-2	TGTGCCAGCAGTTTGGGACGGGGGGGCCCACCAGTTTATACCGGGGAGCTGTTTTTT	CASSLGRGGPPVYTGELFF
16	-	TRBV19	-	TRBJ1-1	TGTGCCAGTAACAACAGCCCCTCAACCTTGAACACTGAAGCTTTCTTT	CASNNSPSTLNTEAFF
13	-	TRBV29-1	-	TRBJ2-7	TGCAGCGTCAGGGGAGACCCCGACTACGAGCAGTACTTC	CSVRGDPDYEQYF
11	few	TRBV7-6	-	TRBJ2-1	TGTGCCAGCAGCGAGCGAGGAGAGCAGTTCTTC	CASSERGEQFF
13	-	TRBV6-1	-	TRBJ1-4	TGTGCCAGCCCGGTTGCAACTAATGAAAAACTGTTTTTT	CASPVATNEKLFF
13	many	TRBV5-6	TRBD1	TRBJ2-7	TGTGCCAGCAGCTCGGACAGGGGGCGCGAGCAGTACTTC	CASSSDRGREQYF
14	few	TRBV10-3	TRBD2	TRBJ2-7	TGTGCCGTCTCAAGCGGGGGGGCACCCTACGAGCAGTACTTC	CAVSSGGAPYEQYF
15	-	TRBV12-3/TRBV12-4	-	TRBJ1-5	TGTGCCAGCAGTATATGGGGGGAACCGGATCAGCCCCAGCATTTT	CASSIWGEPDQPQHF
15	many	TRBV12-3/TRBV12-4	TRBD1	TRBJ1-2	TGTGCCAGCAGTTTCTGGGCAGGGGGAGACTATGGCTACACCTTC	CASSFWAGGDYGYTF
18	-	TRBV10-3	TRBD1	TRBJ1-4	TGTGCCATCAGTGACATCGGGACAGGGGGCCAAACTAATGAAAAACTGTTTTTT	CAISDIGTGGQTNEKLFF
15	-	TRBV29-1	-	TRBJ2-7	TGCAGCGTTGAAGATGAAAGTTCCGGGATCCACGAGCAGTACTTC	CSVEDESSGIHEQYF
14	few	TRBV20-1	TRBD2	TRBJ2-3	TGCAGTGCTAGGGGGACTAGCGTGTCAGATACGCAGTATTTT	CSARGTSVSDTQYF
18	few	TRBV28	-	TRBJ2-4	TGTGCCAGCAGTTCACCATGGACAGAGGGGTGGTTGGGAAACATTCAGTACTTC	CASSSPWTEGWLGNIQYF
13	-	TRBV9	-	TRBJ2-1	TGTGCCAGCAGCGTGAGGCTGGACAATGAGCAGTTCTTC	CASSVRLDNEQFF
13	-	TRBV6-6	-	TRBJ1-6	TGTGCCAGCAGTTACTCCGGGAATTCACCCCTCCACTTT	CASSYSGNSPLHF
15	many	TRBV7-2	-	TRBJ1-2	TGTGCCAGCAGCTCCGCCGTCGTCGGGAGTAATGGCTACACCTTC	CASSSAVVGSNGYTF
15	-	TRBV28	TRBD2	TRBJ2-3	TGTGCCAGCAGTGTCCAGCGGGGGGCCGGGGATACGCAGTATTTT	CASSVQRGAGDTQYF
12	many	TRBV6-5	-	TRBJ1-2	TGTGCCAGCAGTCTCGATACCTATGGCTACACCTTC	CASSLDTYGYTF
12	-	TRBV10-3	-	TRBJ2-3	TGTGCCATCAGCCCGAGCACAGATACGCAGTATTTT	CAISPSTDTQYF
22	many	TRBV28	TRBD2	TRBJ2-1	TGTGCCAGCAGTTTCTCCCATTCCGGGACTAGCGCATGGACGAGAATGTACAATGAGCAGTTCTTC	CASSFSHSGTSAWTRMYNEQFF
14	-	TRBV20-1	TRBD1	TRBJ1-2	TGCAGTGCTAGAGCAGGGGGGACCCTCTATGGCTACACCTTC	CSARAGGTLYGYTF
16	-	TRBV4-1	-	TRBJ1-5	TGCGCCAGCAGCCAGGTCGGGCCAGGGAATAATCAGCCCCAGCATTTT	CASSQVGPGNNQPQHF
14	-	TRBV11-1	TRBD1	TRBJ2-7	TGTGCCAGCAGCTACGGGACAGGGGTCGACGAGCAGTACTTC	CASSYGTGVDEQYF
13	many	TRBV5-1	TRBD1	TRBJ2-1	TGCGCCAGCAGCTCGACAGGGGGCAATGAGCAGTTCTTC	CASSSTGGNEQFF
14	-	TRBV4-3	-	TRBJ1-5	TGCGCCAGCAGCCAAGAGAGGTATAATCAGCCCCAGCATTTT	CASSQERYNQPQHF
15	many	TRBV12-3/TRBV12-4	TRBD1	TRBJ1-6	TGTGCCAGCAGTTTTCGGACAGGGAACAATTCACCCCTCCACTTT	CASSFRTGNNSPLHF
12	-	TRBV11-2	-	TRBJ2-1	TGTGCCAGCAGCCCCGGAGCGTTTGAGCCGTTCTTC	CASSPGAFEPFF